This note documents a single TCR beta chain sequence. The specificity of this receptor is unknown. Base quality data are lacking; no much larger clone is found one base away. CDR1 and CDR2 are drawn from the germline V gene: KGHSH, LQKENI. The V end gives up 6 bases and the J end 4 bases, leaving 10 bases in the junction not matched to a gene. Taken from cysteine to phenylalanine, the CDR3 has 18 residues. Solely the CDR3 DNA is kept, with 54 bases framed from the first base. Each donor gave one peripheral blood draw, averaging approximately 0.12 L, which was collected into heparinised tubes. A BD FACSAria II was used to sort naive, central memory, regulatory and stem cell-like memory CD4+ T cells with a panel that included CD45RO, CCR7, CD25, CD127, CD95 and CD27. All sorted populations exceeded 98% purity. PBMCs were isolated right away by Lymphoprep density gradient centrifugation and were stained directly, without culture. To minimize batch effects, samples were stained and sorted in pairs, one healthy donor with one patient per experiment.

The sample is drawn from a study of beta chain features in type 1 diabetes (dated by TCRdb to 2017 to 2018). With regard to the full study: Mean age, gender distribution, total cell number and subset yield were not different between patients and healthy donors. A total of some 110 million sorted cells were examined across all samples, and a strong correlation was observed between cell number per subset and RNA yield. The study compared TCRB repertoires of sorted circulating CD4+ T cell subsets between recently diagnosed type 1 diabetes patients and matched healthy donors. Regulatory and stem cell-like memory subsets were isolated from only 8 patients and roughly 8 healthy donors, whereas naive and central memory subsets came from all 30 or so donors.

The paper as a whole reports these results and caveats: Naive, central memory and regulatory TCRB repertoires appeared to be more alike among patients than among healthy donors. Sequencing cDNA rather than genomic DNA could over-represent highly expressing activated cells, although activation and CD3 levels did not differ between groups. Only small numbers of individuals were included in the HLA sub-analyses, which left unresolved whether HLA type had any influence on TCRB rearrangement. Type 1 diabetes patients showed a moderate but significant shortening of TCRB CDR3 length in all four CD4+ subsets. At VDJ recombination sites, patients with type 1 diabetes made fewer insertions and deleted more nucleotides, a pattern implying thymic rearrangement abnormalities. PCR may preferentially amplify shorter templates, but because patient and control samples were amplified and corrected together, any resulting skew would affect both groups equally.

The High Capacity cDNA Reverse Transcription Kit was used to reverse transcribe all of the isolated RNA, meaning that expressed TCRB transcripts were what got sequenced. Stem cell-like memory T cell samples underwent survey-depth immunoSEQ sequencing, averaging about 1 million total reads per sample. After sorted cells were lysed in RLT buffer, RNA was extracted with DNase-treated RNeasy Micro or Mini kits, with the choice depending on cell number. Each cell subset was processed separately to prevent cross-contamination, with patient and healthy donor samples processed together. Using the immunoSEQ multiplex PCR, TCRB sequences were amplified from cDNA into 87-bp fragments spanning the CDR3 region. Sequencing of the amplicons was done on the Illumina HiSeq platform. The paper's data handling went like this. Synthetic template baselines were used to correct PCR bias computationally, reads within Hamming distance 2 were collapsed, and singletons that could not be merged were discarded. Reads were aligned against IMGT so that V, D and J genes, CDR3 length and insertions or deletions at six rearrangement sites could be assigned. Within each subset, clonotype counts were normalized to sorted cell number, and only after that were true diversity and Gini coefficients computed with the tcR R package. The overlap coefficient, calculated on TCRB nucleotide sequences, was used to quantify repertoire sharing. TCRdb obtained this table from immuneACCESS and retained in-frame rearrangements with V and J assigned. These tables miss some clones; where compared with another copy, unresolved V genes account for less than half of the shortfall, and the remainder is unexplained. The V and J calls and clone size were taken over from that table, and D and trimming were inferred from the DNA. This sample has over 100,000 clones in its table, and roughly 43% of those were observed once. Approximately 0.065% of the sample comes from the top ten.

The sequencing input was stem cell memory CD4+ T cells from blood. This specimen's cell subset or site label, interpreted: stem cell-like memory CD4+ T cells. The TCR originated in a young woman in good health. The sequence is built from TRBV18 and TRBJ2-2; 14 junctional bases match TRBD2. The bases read TGTGCCAGCTCCCCCGGACTAGCGGGAGGTGGAGCCACCGGGGAGCTGTTTTTT. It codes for CASSPGLAGGGATGELFF.